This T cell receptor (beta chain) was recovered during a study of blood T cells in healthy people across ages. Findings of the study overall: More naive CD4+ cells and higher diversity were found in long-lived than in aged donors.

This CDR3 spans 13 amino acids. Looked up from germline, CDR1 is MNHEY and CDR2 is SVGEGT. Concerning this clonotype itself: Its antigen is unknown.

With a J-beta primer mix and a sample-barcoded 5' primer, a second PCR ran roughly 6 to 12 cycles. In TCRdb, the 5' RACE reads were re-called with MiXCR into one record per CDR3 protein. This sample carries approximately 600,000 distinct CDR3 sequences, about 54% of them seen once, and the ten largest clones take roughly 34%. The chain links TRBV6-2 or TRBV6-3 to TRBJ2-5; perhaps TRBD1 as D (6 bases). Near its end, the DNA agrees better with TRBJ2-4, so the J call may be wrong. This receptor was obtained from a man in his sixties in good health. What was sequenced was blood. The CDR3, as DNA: TGTGCCAGCAGTCAACAGGGTCGAGGCATTCAGTACTTC. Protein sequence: CASSQQGRGIQYF.